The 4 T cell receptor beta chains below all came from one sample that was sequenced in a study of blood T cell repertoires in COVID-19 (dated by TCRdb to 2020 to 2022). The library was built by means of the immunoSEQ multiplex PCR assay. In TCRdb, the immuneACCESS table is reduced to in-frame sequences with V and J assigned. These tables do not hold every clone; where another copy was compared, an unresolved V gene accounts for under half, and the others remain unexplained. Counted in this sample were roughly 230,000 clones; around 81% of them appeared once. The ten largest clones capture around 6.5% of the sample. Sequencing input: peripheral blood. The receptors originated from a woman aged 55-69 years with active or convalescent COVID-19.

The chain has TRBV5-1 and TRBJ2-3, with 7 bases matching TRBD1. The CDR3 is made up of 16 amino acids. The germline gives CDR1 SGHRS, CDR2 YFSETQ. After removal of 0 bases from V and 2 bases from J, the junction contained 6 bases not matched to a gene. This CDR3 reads CASSLVWDSDTDTQYF. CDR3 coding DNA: TGCGCCAGCAGCTTGGTATGGGACAGCGACACAGATACGCAGTATTTT.

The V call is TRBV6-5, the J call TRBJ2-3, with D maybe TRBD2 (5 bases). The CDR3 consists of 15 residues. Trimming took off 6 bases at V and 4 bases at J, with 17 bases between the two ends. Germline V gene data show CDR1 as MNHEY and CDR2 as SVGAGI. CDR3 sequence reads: CASSVMRGPPDTQYF. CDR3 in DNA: TGTGCCAGCAGCGTGATGCGAGGGCCCCCAGATACGCAGTATTTT.

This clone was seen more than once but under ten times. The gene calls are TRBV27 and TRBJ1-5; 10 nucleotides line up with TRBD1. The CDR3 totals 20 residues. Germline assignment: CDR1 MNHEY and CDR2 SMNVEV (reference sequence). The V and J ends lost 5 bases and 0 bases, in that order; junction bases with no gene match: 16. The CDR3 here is CASSRFPRDRGPYSNQPQHF. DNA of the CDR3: TGTGCCAGCAGTCGATTCCCCCGGGACAGGGGCCCCTATAGCAATCAGCCCCAGCATTTT.

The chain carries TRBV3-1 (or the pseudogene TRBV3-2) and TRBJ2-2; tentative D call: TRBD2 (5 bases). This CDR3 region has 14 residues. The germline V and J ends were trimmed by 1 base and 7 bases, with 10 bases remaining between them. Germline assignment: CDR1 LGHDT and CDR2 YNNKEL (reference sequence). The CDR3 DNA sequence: TGTGCCAGCAGCCAAGGAGGGCGGGTCGGGGAGCTGTTTTTT. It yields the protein CASSQGGRVGELFF.